The 32 T cell receptor beta chains given below trace back to one sample, sequenced in a study of blood T cell repertoires in COVID-19. Some clones are missing from TCRdb's copy, which holds only in-frame ones; the method was immunoSEQ multiplex PCR. The sample shows about 50,000 clones, approximately 89% of them seen only once. Material: peripheral blood. All receptors derive from a woman aged 60-75 years with COVID-19, enrolled during active disease.

The table lists this clone with a count of one. This chain uses TRBV24-1 with TRBJ2-3, with TRBD2 as a possible D gene (6 bases). Trimming removed 5 bases at V and 2 bases at J, with 13 bases between. The germline V gene has CDR1 KGHDR and CDR2 SFDVKD. The length of the CDR3 is 15 residues. CDR3 nucleotide sequence: TGTGCCACCAGTGCCTGGGGGGAAACCACAGATACGCAGTATTTT. As protein: CATSAWGETTDTQYF.

V usage is TRBV6-5 and J usage is TRBJ1-6; D possibly corresponds to TRBD1 (6 bases). The V end was cut by 6 bases, the J end by 7 bases, with 13 bases between. Looked up from germline, CDR1 is MNHEY and CDR2 is SVGAGI. The CDR3 length is 14 residues. In DNA form, the CDR3 reads TGTGCCAGCAGACCCGGACAGAAAAATTCACCCCTCCACTTT. Amino acid sequence: CASRPGQKNSPLHF.

The rearrangement links TRBV5-1 to TRBJ2-1; TRBD2 matches at 13 bases. The junction had 8 bases not matched to a gene; V was cut back by 2 bases and J by 9 bases. CDR3 length equals 16 residues. The germline V gene encodes CDR1 SGHRS and CDR2 YFSETQ. CDR3 sequence reads: CASSFPGTSGEIEQFF. CDR3 DNA sequence: TGCGCCAGCAGCTTCCCCGGGACTAGCGGGGAAATTGAGCAGTTCTTC.

The V and J genes are TRBV19 and TRBJ1-5; no definite D call. This CDR3 comprises 13 residues. V shed 4 bases and J shed 6 bases, with 10 bases lying between them. Looked up from germline, CDR1 is LNHDA and CDR2 is SQIVND (reference sequence). The CDR3 DNA reads TGTGCCAGTAGTAAAGATTGGGCTCAGCCCCAGCATTTT. The encoded protein is CASSKDWAQPQHF.

This chain joins TRBV9 and TRBJ2-2, with 9 bases fitting TRBD2. The ends lost 0 bases at V and 5 bases at J; junction bases unmatched: 2. The CDR3 spans 15 residues. Germline V gene lookup returns CDR1 SGDLS and CDR2 YYNGEE. The CDR3 nucleotides are TGTGCCAGCAGCGTAGAGGCGGGAGGGACCGGGGAGCTGTTTTTT. This encodes CASSVEAGGTGELFF.

The rearrangement joins TRBV15 to TRBJ2-3; weak D call: TRBD1 (6 bases). V was shortened by 0 bases and J by 2 bases, with 12 bases between the two germline ends. CDR3 length: 16 amino acids. Germline CDR1 is LNHNV and CDR2 is YYDKDF (reference sequence). CDR3 nucleotide sequence: TGTGCCACCAGCAGAGACAGGGGTAGGGACACAGATACGCAGTATTTT. This sequence encodes CATSRDRGRDTDTQYF.

This clone came up once. CDR3 in amino acids: CASSLGGEGYEQYF. CDR3 sequence (DNA): TGTGCCAGCAGCTTAGGAGGGGAGGGGTACGAGCAGTACTTC. The chain employs TRBV7-2 and TRBJ2-7, with 7 bases fitting TRBD2. This CDR3 has 14 residues. Germline CDR1 is SGHTA and CDR2 is FQGNSA. Trimming removed 1 base from V and 4 bases from J; junction bases left unmatched: 4.

The chain is built from TRBV6-6 and TRBJ2-7, with D hard to call. The CDR3 consists of 13 residues. V lost 6 bases and J lost 3, with 12 bases in between. Germline V gene sequence: CDR1 MNHNY, CDR2 SVGAGI (reference sequence). The DNA for the CDR3 is TGTGCCAGCAGAGAGACTCAGCTCTACGAGCAGTACTTC. It codes for CASRETQLYEQYF.

This clone showed up just once. The V and J genes are TRBV19 and TRBJ2-5; D gene uncertain. The CDR3 has 13 residues. Germline CDR1 and CDR2: LNHDA and SQIVND (reference sequence). Trimming stripped 5 bases from V and 1 base from J, with 8 bases between. The CDR3 spells CASSPLPQETQYF. The CDR3 DNA reads TGTGCCAGTAGTCCCCTCCCCCAAGAGACCCAGTACTTC.

This clone was picked up a small number of times. The rearrangement links TRBV7-2 to TRBJ2-3; D not resolved. The CDR3 covers 12 residues. The germline V and J ends were trimmed by 5 bases and 6 bases, with 9 bases remaining between them. Germline assignment: CDR1 SGHTA and CDR2 FQGNSA. CDR3: CASSIRFDTQYF. For the CDR3, the DNA is TGTGCCAGCAGCATCCGTTTCGATACGCAGTATTTT.

The J gene is TRBJ1-4, the V gene TRBV30, with D perhaps matching TRBD1 (5 bases). There are 14 residues in the CDR3. Germline CDR1 GTSNPN, CDR2 SVGIG (reference sequence). The V end was cut by 4 bases, the J end by 2 bases, with 11 bases between. CDR3 region: CAWTPPGTNEKLFF. The CDR3 DNA reads TGTGCCTGGACCCCCCCAGGGACTAATGAAAAACTGTTTTTT.

This chain connects TRBV25-1 to TRBJ2-7; perhaps TRBD1 as D (6 bases). Per the germline V gene, CDR1 is MGHDK and CDR2 is SYGVNS. The CDR3 loop spans 14 amino acids. V lost 11 bases to trimming and J lost 6 bases, with 23 bases between them. The DNA for the CDR3 is TGTGCCGCCGGACAGACCGGGACCGCGGGCGAGCAGTACTTC. Its protein product is CAAGQTGTAGEQYF.

The genes are TRBV6-5 and TRBJ1-4; 8 bases agree with TRBD1. CDR1 is MNHEY, CDR2 SVGAGI, per germline. Trimming took 6 bases from V and 7 from J; bases not matched to a gene: 10. The CDR3 spans 15 residues. The CDR3 protein is CASSQGGTGGEKLFF. CDR3 nucleotide sequence: TGTGCCAGCAGCCAGGGTGGGACAGGCGGTGAAAAACTGTTTTTT.

The V call is TRBV25-1, the J call TRBJ2-1; 7 positions match TRBD2. This CDR3 is built from 13 residues. Germline V lookup: CDR1 MGHDK, CDR2 SYGVNS. The V gene end was trimmed by 6 bases and the J gene end by 2 bases; junction bases not matched to a gene: 1. CDR3 in amino acids: CASRGRAYNEQFF. In nucleotides, the CDR3 is TGTGCCAGCAGGGGGAGGGCCTACAATGAGCAGTTCTTC.

This clone was recorded only once. As DNA, the CDR3 is TGTGCCAGCAGCCCCACACTAAACACAGATACGCAGTATTTT. It encodes CASSPTLNTDTQYF. The genes are TRBV6-5 and TRBJ2-3; D gene uncertain. Germline V gene data show CDR1 as MNHEY and CDR2 as SVGAGI. CDR3 length: 14 amino acids. With 6 bases removed from V and 2 bases from J, the gap between germline ends came to 12 bases.

This clone was recorded once. This CDR3 reads CASSGTGSKKLFF. The CDR3 region has the DNA TGTGCCAGCAGTGGAACCGGGAGCAAAAAACTGTTTTTT. This chain joins TRBV2 and TRBJ1-4; D not certain. The germline V gene has CDR1 SNHLY and CDR2 FYNNEI. This CDR3 comprises 13 residues. V lost 4 bases to trimming and J lost 9 bases, with 12 bases between them.

This clone was seen just once. V usage is TRBV7-2 and J usage is TRBJ2-1, with D possibly matching TRBD2 (5 bases). Trimming left V 6 bases short and J 6 bases short, with 15 bases between. The CDR3 is 14 amino acids. Germline assignment: CDR1 SGHTA and CDR2 FQGNSA. Written as DNA, the CDR3 is TGTGCCAGCAGGAGAGGGTTGAGCTTCAATGAGCAGTTCTTC. It translates to CASRRGLSFNEQFF.

The V gene is TRBV6-2 or TRBV6-3, the J gene TRBJ2-6; 7 positions agree with TRBD2. J gave up 2 bases and V 0 bases, and 4 bases lay outside the gene matches. Per germline, CDR1 MNHEY and CDR2 SVGEGT. This CDR3 comprises 17 residues. CDR3 protein: CASSYSLSGTGANVLTF. The CDR3, as DNA: TGTGCCAGCAGTTACTCTCTCAGCGGGACTGGGGCCAACGTCCTGACTTTC.

Here the CDR3 DNA reads TGTGCCAGCAGACTCCGACAGGCCGGAAACACCATATATTTT. Protein product: CASRLRQAGNTIYF. J is TRBJ1-3 and V is TRBV28; maybe TRBD1 (6 bases). V was trimmed by 6 bases and J by 4 bases, leaving 13 bases between them. The CDR3 length is 14 residues. Germline loops: CDR1 MDHEN, CDR2 SYDVKM.

Only one count was recorded for this clone. V gene TRBV13 combines with J gene TRBJ1-5; a possible D gene is TRBD1 (5 bases). The CDR3 is made up of 12 amino acids. Germline V gives CDR1 PRHDT, CDR2 FYEKMQ (reference sequence). The germline V and J ends were trimmed by 5 bases and 6 bases, with 8 bases remaining between them. CDR3 amino acids: CASSRGGQPQHF. The CDR3 DNA reads as TGTGCCAGCAGCCGGGGGGGTCAGCCCCAGCATTTT.

The chain carries TRBV27 and TRBJ2-2, with a tentative D call TRBD1 (6 bases). CDR3 size: 14 residues. Trimming removed 7 bases from V and 2 bases from J, with 11 bases in between. Germline assignment: CDR1 MNHEY and CDR2 SMNVEV (reference sequence). The CDR3 coding sequence is TGTGCCAGCACCGACAGGCGAAACACCGGGGAGCTGTTTTTT. It is translated as CASTDRRNTGELFF.

This chain links TRBV28 with TRBJ2-1; D is unresolved. The CDR3 spans 11 residues. Deletions cut 10 bases from V and 9 bases from J, with 13 bases between. The germline gives CDR1 MDHEN, CDR2 SYDVKM. CDR3 coding DNA: TGTGCCACTCTTAGAGGTCGTGAGCAGTTCTTC. Its translation: CATLRGREQFF.

This chain joins TRBV19 and TRBJ1-5, with TRBD1 matching 9 bases. This CDR3 is 16 amino acids long. The V segment lost 4 bases and the J segment 6 bases; nucleotides outside the gene matches: 10. Germline CDR1 is LNHDA and CDR2 is SQIVND (reference sequence). CDR3 bases: TGTGCCAGTAGTACAATGGACAGGGGTGCGGGTCAGCCCCAGCATTTT. Translating it yields CASSTMDRGAGQPQHF. Drawing the rest from reference TRBV19 and TRBJ1-5, the complete variable domain is DGGITQSPKYLFRKEGQNVTLSCEQNLNHDAMYWYRQDPGQGLRLIYYSQIVNDFQKGDIAEGYSVSREKKESFPLTVTSAQKNPTAFYLCASSTMDRGAGQPQHFGDGTRLSIL.

The chain links TRBV23-1 to TRBJ1-1, with D tentatively TRBD1 (6 bases). TRBV23-1 is an ORF, and what it does is uncertain. CDR3 size: 14 residues. Trimming took 6 bases from V and 3 from J, leaving 14 bases between them. CDR3 sequence: CASRWGKGDTEAFF. Here the CDR3 DNA reads TGCGCCAGCAGGTGGGGGAAGGGGGACACTGAAGCTTTCTTT.

The V call is TRBV13, the J call TRBJ2-5; 15 bases agree with TRBD2. V trimming: 2 bases; J trimming: 5 bases; junction bases outside the gene matches: 3. The CDR3 covers 16 residues. Germline V gene sequence: CDR1 PRHDT, CDR2 FYEKMQ (reference sequence). The CDR3 spells CASSLRGLAGGETQYF. Written as DNA, the CDR3 is TGTGCCAGCAGCTTAAGGGGACTAGCGGGGGGCGAGACCCAGTACTTC. Combining the CDR3 with reference TRBV13 and TRBJ2-5 gives the whole variable domain AAGVIQSPRHLIKEKRETATLKCYPIPRHDTVYWYQQGPGQDPQFLISFYEKMQSDKGSIPDRFSAQQFSDYHSELNMSSLELGDSALYFCASSLRGLAGGETQYFGPGTRLLVL.

The rearrangement joins TRBV5-1 to TRBJ2-1; tentatively, D is TRBD2 (6 bases). V was cut by 6 bases and J by 3 bases, with 19 bases left in between. The germline V gene has CDR1 SGHRS and CDR2 YFSETQ. This CDR3 is built from 16 residues. The CDR3 loop reads CASTQEGREFYNEQFF. The CDR3 region has the DNA TGCGCCAGCACCCAAGAGGGGCGGGAATTCTACAATGAGCAGTTCTTC.

The rearrangement links TRBV4-2 to TRBJ2-3; no definite D call. This CDR3 region has 15 residues. The germline gives CDR1 LGHNA, CDR2 YNFKEQ. V was pared by 4 bases and J by 0 bases, with 11 bases between. The CDR3 protein is CASSPFGASTDTQYF. The CDR3 DNA sequence: TGTGCCAGCAGCCCCTTTGGAGCTAGCACAGATACGCAGTATTTT.

This chain joins TRBV7-9 and TRBJ1-2, with 9 bases identical to TRBD1. This CDR3 has 14 amino acids. V was clipped by 4 bases and J by 4 bases; unmatched bases: 4. Germline V gene lookup returns CDR1 SEHNR and CDR2 FQNEAQ (reference sequence). This CDR3 is CASSSGTGSYGYTF. The CDR3 coding sequence is TGTGCCAGCAGCTCCGGGACAGGGTCCTATGGCTACACCTTC.

This clone was counted only a few times. The V call is TRBV24-1, the J call TRBJ2-1; weak D call: TRBD1 (5 bases). The CDR3 runs to 15 residues. Germline CDR1 is KGHDR and CDR2 is SFDVKD. Trimming pared 3 bases from V and 3 bases from J, leaving 11 bases between. The CDR3 sequence: CATSDGADNYNEQFF. The DNA of the CDR3 is TGTGCCACCAGTGATGGGGCGGATAACTACAATGAGCAGTTCTTC.

CDR3 region: CASSSDLNTEAFF. The CDR3 nucleotides are TGTGCCAGCAGTTCCGACTTGAACACTGAAGCTTTCTTT. This rearrangement joins TRBV2 to TRBJ1-1; unclear D gene. The CDR3 runs to 13 residues. CDR1 and CDR2 from the germline V gene are SNHLY and FYNNEI. V shed 5 bases and J shed 0 bases, with 7 bases lying between them.

V is TRBV30 and J is TRBJ2-7; 8 positions agree with TRBD2. This CDR3 is built from 14 residues. The germline CDR1 and CDR2 sequences are GTSNPN and SVGIG (reference sequence). Trimming cost V 2 bases and J 6 bases; bases outside gene matches: 9. The DNA of the CDR3 is TGTGCCTGGAGTCCGGGGACTAGTAACGGCGAGCAGTACTTC. It translates to CAWSPGTSNGEQYF.

The chain couples TRBV11-3 to TRBJ2-2; 9 bases are a match to TRBD2. CDR1 SGHNT and CDR2 YENEEA come from the germline V gene. Trimming took 1 base from V and 6 from J; bases not matched to a gene: 3. There are 15 residues in the CDR3. CDR3 coding DNA: TGTGCCAGCAGCTTAGTTAGCGGGAGCGCCGGGGAGCTGTTTTTT. As protein: CASSLVSGSAGELFF.